Shown below are 31 T cell receptor beta chains from a single sample sequenced in a study of T cells in Graves' hyperthyroidism and ophthalmopathy. TCR beta CDR3 region amplification was performed from RNA transcripts. HTBI primers were the set used in a first-round RT-PCR of the TCR CDR3. One entry per CDR3 protein results from TCRdb running MiXCR on the multiplex PCR reads. The data hold about 480,000 distinct CDR3 sequences, with roughly 24% observed a single time. The sequenced material came from blood. These receptors all come from a woman aged 25 to 39 with Graves' ophthalmopathy.

This clonotype was seen repeatedly, ten times or more. The V call is TRBV9, the J call TRBJ1-2, with a possible D match to TRBD1 (6 bases). The V gene's germline CDR1 is SGDLS and CDR2 YYNGEE. V lost 3 bases and J 3 bases, leaving 9 bases between the germline ends. This CDR3 is built from 13 residues. The DNA of the CDR3 is TGTGCCAGCAGCGCCGGGACACACTATGGCTACACCTTC. Translating gives CASSAGTHYGYTF.

This clonotype has a handful of counts. The rearrangement joins TRBV3-1 to TRBJ2-2; 8 bases match TRBD2. Trimming at V came to 1 base and at J to 1 base, leaving 2 bases not matched to a gene. The CDR3 covers 16 residues. Germline values: CDR1 LGHDT, CDR2 YNNKEL (reference sequence). As DNA, the CDR3 is TGTGCCAGCAGCCAAGCACTAGCGGTGAACACCGGGGAGCTGTTTTTT. This translates into CASSQALAVNTGELFF.

This clonotype was counted ten times or more. The chain recombines TRBV10-3 with TRBJ1-2; D is possibly TRBD1 (6 bases). V was shortened by 5 bases and J by 5 bases, with 12 bases between the two germline ends. There are 13 residues in the CDR3. CDR1 is ENHRY, CDR2 SYGVKD, per germline. The CDR3 protein is CAISSGQPYGYTF. The CDR3 nucleotides read TGTGCCATCAGTAGCGGACAGCCGTATGGCTACACCTTC.

This clonotype was seen many times. The chain carries TRBV7-9 and TRBJ1-1; D is uncertain. Trimming cost V 8 bases and J 7 bases, with 17 bases left between them. The CDR3 consists of 13 residues. Germline loops: CDR1 SEHNR, CDR2 FQNEAQ (reference sequence). The CDR3 region is CASSASGGIEAFF. The CDR3 DNA reads as TGTGCCAGCTCCGCGTCGGGAGGCATTGAAGCTTTCTTT.

The V and J genes are TRBV2 and TRBJ1-2, with TRBD1 as a possible D gene (5 bases). There are 16 residues in the CDR3. Trimming removed 8 bases at V and 3 bases at J, with 22 bases between. Germline V gene data show CDR1 as SNHLY and CDR2 as FYNNEI. The CDR3 spells CASGRGRPVGHYGYTF. For the CDR3, the DNA is TGTGCCAGCGGGAGGGGCCGGCCCGTCGGTCACTATGGCTACACCTTC.

This clonotype has a count of ten or more. The rearrangement joins TRBV6-1 to TRBJ2-7, with D possibly TRBD1 on 5 matching bases. V lost 5 bases to trimming and J lost 2 bases, with 16 bases between them. This CDR3 has 15 residues. Germline V gene sequence: CDR1 MNHNS, CDR2 SASEGT. The CDR3 here is CASSPLWTPPYEQYF. The CDR3, as DNA: TGTGCCAGCAGTCCTCTTTGGACACCCCCCTACGAGCAGTACTTC.

The sample holds a few counts of this clonotype. The chain joins TRBV28 to TRBJ2-5, with D tentatively TRBD2 (6 bases). Trimming shortened V by 4 bases and J by 3 bases, and 15 bases separated the two germline ends. This CDR3 region has 15 residues. Germline CDR1 is MDHEN and CDR2 is SYDVKM. The DNA for the CDR3 is TGTGCCAGCAGTTCCCCGGGACGGGGGAAAGAGACCCAGTACTTC. It is translated as CASSSPGRGKETQYF.

This clonotype was recorded at least ten times. The chain carries TRBV20-1 and TRBJ2-7; 12 bases map to TRBD2. Per the germline V gene, CDR1 is DFQATT and CDR2 is SNEGSKA (reference sequence). CDR3 length: 13 residues. V gave up 4 bases and J gave up 4 bases; unmatched junction bases: 2. CDR3 DNA sequence: TGCAGTGCTACTAGCGGGGGGGCGTACGAGCAGTACTTC. As protein: CSATSGGAYEQYF.

This clonotype was seen ten or more times. This rearrangement joins TRBV29-1 to TRBJ1-1; D perhaps matches TRBD1 (6 bases). Germline CDR1 reads SQVTM; CDR2 reads ANQGSEA. V gave up 7 bases and J gave up 6 bases, with 9 bases separating them. This CDR3 has 10 residues. CDR3: CSAGQSEAFF. The CDR3 nucleotides are TGCAGCGCTGGACAGTCTGAAGCTTTCTTT. The full variable domain, rest sourced from reference TRBV29-1 and TRBJ1-1, is SAVISQKPSRDICQRGTSLTIQCQVDSQVTMMFWYRQQPGQSLTLIATANQGSEATYESGFVIDKFPISRPNLTFSTLTVSNMSPEDSSIYLCSAGQSEAFFGQGTRLTVV.

The chain is built from TRBV6-2 or TRBV6-3 and TRBJ2-2; D is possibly TRBD2 (6 bases). The CDR3 covers 15 residues. V lost 6 bases and J 4 bases, leaving 15 bases between the germline ends. In germline, CDR1 is MNHEY, CDR2 SVGEGT. CDR3 sequence: CASRKGLSGTGELFF. As DNA, the CDR3 is TGTGCCAGCAGGAAGGGACTGTCGGGCACCGGGGAGCTGTTTTTT.

Worth noting for this clonotype: The junction shows a germline mismatch at one end, possibly a read error. This rearrangement joins TRBV28 to TRBJ2-5, with 10 bases fitting TRBD1. CDR1 is MDHEN and CDR2 is SYDVKM in the germline V gene. The CDR3 extends over 15 amino acids. In DNA, the CDR3 is TGTGCCAGCCGGGACAGGGGTCGGGCCCAAAAGACCCAGTACTTC. Amino acids: CASRDRGRAQKTQYF.

In this sample, this clonotype turned up many times. The chain couples TRBV12-3 or TRBV12-4 to TRBJ1-5, with D hard to call. Trimming stripped 5 bases from V and 5 bases from J, with 7 bases between. CDR3 length: 12 residues. The CDR3 loop is CASSPGHQPQHF. In DNA, the CDR3 is TGTGCCAGCAGTCCGGGCCATCAGCCCCAGCATTTT.

The chain carries TRBV5-1 and TRBJ2-5, with D possibly being TRBD1 or TRBD2 (5 bases each). The CDR3 contains 14 residues. Trimming took off 4 bases at V and 2 bases at J, with 12 bases between the two ends. Germline loops: CDR1 SGHRS, CDR2 YFSETQ. CDR3 protein: CASSPRDGQETQYF. In nucleotides, the CDR3 is TGCGCCAGCAGCCCACGGGACGGACAAGAGACCCAGTACTTC. Complete variable domain (other parts from reference TRBV5-1 and TRBJ2-5): KAGVTQTPRYLIKTRGQQVTLSCSPISGHRSVSWYQQTPGQGLQFLFEYFSETQRNKGNFPGRFSGRQFSNSRSEMNVSTLELGDSALYLCASSPRDGQETQYFGPGTRLLVL.

The V and J genes are TRBV7-2 and TRBJ2-7; D is undetermined. The germline V and J ends were trimmed by 2 bases and 9 bases, with 8 bases remaining between them. The CDR3 contains 11 residues. The V gene's germline CDR1 is SGHTA and CDR2 FQGNSA. In DNA form, the CDR3 reads TGTGCCAGCAGCTTACTGAACCGGCAGTACTTC. It specifies CASSLLNRQYF.

This clonotype was seen a few times. V is TRBV6-5 and J is TRBJ2-2; 9 bases map to TRBD1. Unmatched junction bases numbered 6, after V lost 4 bases and J lost 9 bases. This CDR3 is 14 amino acids long. Germline V gene data show CDR1 as MNHEY and CDR2 as SVGAGI. The CDR3: CASSWTGASRELFF. The CDR3 nucleotides read TGTGCCAGCAGTTGGACAGGGGCCTCTCGGGAGCTGTTTTTT.

This clonotype has ten or more counts. For the CDR3, the DNA is TGTGCCAGCAGTTTCGCGGAGACCCAGTACTTC. Translating it yields CASSFAETQYF. The chain carries TRBV6-2 or TRBV6-3 and TRBJ2-5, with D unclear. The germline CDR1 and CDR2 sequences are MNHEY and SVGEGT. There are 11 residues in the CDR3. Trimming took off 4 bases at V and 5 bases at J, with 5 bases between the two ends.

J is TRBJ1-2 and V is TRBV6-2 or TRBV6-3; 7 bases are a match to TRBD1. Germline CDR1 and CDR2: MNHEY and SVGEGT. This CDR3 is 14 amino acids long. J gave up 10 bases and V 5 bases, and 13 bases lay outside the gene matches. Here the CDR3 DNA reads TGTGCCAGCAGTCCAGGGGACAGTATAAGATTCTACACCTTC. Translated, it gives CASSPGDSIRFYTF.

This clonotype was observed a handful of times. V and J are TRBV9 and TRBJ2-7; 9 bases align to TRBD1. The junction had 13 bases not matched to a gene; V was cut back by 3 bases and J by 6 bases. The germline V gene has CDR1 SGDLS and CDR2 YYNGEE. This CDR3 spans 16 amino acids. CDR3 protein: CASSARDRVNLREQYF. DNA for the CDR3: TGTGCCAGCAGCGCCCGGGACAGGGTAAACCTGCGCGAGCAGTACTTC.

This chain joins TRBV6-1 and TRBJ1-2; D is ambiguous. CDR1 and CDR2 (germline): MNHNS, SASEGT. The CDR3 is made up of 11 amino acids. The V gene lost 8 bases and the J gene lost 4 bases, with 8 bases spanning the gap. In nucleotides, the CDR3 is TGTGCCAGCTTTGATGGCTATGGCTACACCTTC. Protein product: CASFDGYGYTF.

The V call is TRBV29-1, the J call TRBJ1-1; no clear D gene. CDR1 SQVTM and CDR2 ANQGSEA come from the germline V gene. The CDR3 totals 15 residues. Trimming took 4 bases from V and 0 from J, leaving 15 bases between them. The CDR3 loop reads CSVGLRLTLNTEAFF. The CDR3 nucleotides are TGCAGCGTTGGGCTCAGATTAACTTTGAACACTGAAGCTTTCTTT.

At least ten counts were recorded for this clonotype. This chain connects TRBV6-2 or TRBV6-3 to TRBJ2-7, with D uncertain. Germline V gene sequence: CDR1 MNHEY, CDR2 SVGEGT. V lost 6 bases to trimming and J lost 0 bases, with 15 bases between them. The CDR3 contains 15 residues. CDR3 region: CASRPAQVNSYEQYF. The CDR3 region has the DNA TGTGCCAGCAGGCCGGCCCAGGTGAACTCCTACGAGCAGTACTTC.

This chain uses TRBV28 with TRBJ2-6; 8 bases map to TRBD1. This CDR3 has 18 residues. Germline values: CDR1 MDHEN, CDR2 SYDVKM. The J segment lost 0 bases and the V segment lost 5 bases, leaving 9 bases of the junction unmatched. The CDR3 DNA follows: TGTGCCAGCAGTGGGCACGGGACAGGCCGCTCTGGGGCCAACGTCCTGACTTTC. This codes for CASSGHGTGRSGANVLTF.

This clonotype was detected only a few times. At one end the junction does not follow the germline gene, possibly because of a read error. V and J are TRBV7-9 and TRBJ1-1; D is undetermined. Germline CDR1 reads SEHNR; CDR2 reads FQNEAQ (reference sequence). CDR3 length: 13 amino acids. Here the CDR3 reads CASSLAQLTEAFF. In nucleotides, the CDR3 is TGTGCCAGCAGCCTAGCCCAACTCACTGAAGCTTTCTTT.

This clonotype was seen many times. The chain links TRBV28 to TRBJ2-5, with a possible D match to TRBD1 (6 bases). V lost 3 bases and J 7 bases, leaving 18 bases between the germline ends. Germline values: CDR1 MDHEN, CDR2 SYDVKM. The CDR3 is made up of 15 amino acids. The CDR3 sequence is CASSFLGDRWGTQYF. CDR3 DNA: TGTGCCAGCAGTTTTCTCGGCGACAGGTGGGGGACCCAGTACTTC.

This clonotype has at least ten counts. V is TRBV6-1 and J is TRBJ1-1; D unresolved. Trimming stripped 5 bases from V and 5 bases from J, with 15 bases between. Germline values: CDR1 MNHNS, CDR2 SASEGT. The CDR3 length is 14 residues. Here the CDR3 reads CASSPGRVGTEAFF. Written as DNA, the CDR3 is TGTGCCAGCAGTCCCGGACGGGTGGGTACTGAAGCTTTCTTT.

In this sample, this clonotype turned up many times. Here the CDR3 DNA reads TGTGCCAGCAGTGGAGATTTACGGGGGCAAGAGACCCAGTACTTC. Protein product: CASSGDLRGQETQYF. The chain combines TRBV6-1 with TRBJ2-5; possibly TRBD2 for D (6 bases). In germline, CDR1 is MNHNS, CDR2 SASEGT. The CDR3 runs to 15 residues. V lost 4 bases to trimming and J lost 2 bases, with 14 bases between them.

This clonotype has ten or more counts. The rearrangement links TRBV28 to TRBJ1-1, with D tentatively TRBD1 (5 bases). The ends were cut back, 8 bases at V and 11 bases at J, with 15 bases in the middle. The V gene's germline CDR1 is MDHEN and CDR2 SYDVKM. The CDR3 sequence is 11 residues long. CDR3 sequence reads: CASLDSRLAFF. The CDR3 bases are TGTGCCAGCCTCGACAGCCGCTTGGCTTTCTTT.

This rearrangement joins TRBV6-1 to TRBJ2-7; 10 bases align to TRBD2. Trimming at V came to 7 bases and at J to 2 bases, leaving 5 bases not matched to a gene. Germline V CDR1 and CDR2: MNHNS, SASEGT. This CDR3 is built from 14 residues. The CDR3 region has the DNA TGTGCCAGCATCTTAAGCGGGAGGGCCTACGAGCAGTACTTC. It encodes CASILSGRAYEQYF.

This chain links TRBV5-1 with TRBJ2-7, with D perhaps assigned TRBD1 or TRBD2 (6 bases each). Per germline, CDR1 SGHRS and CDR2 YFSETQ. V was cut by 4 bases and J by 0 bases, with 14 bases left in between. The CDR3 extends over 15 amino acids. DNA for the CDR3: TGCGCCAGCAGCCCGGAGGGACACCGCTCCTACGAGCAGTACTTC. Translating it yields CASSPEGHRSYEQYF.

This clonotype has ten or more counts. V gene TRBV2 combines with J gene TRBJ1-2; D is unresolved. Germline V gene lookup returns CDR1 SNHLY and CDR2 FYNNEI. The V and J ends lost 4 bases and 6 bases respectively, with 9 bases between them. This CDR3 is 12 amino acids long. This CDR3 reads CASSGEAHGYTF. CDR3 sequence (DNA): TGTGCCAGCAGTGGGGAGGCACATGGCTACACCTTC.

V gene TRBV2 combines with J gene TRBJ2-2; 15 nucleotides align to TRBD2. CDR1 is SNHLY, CDR2 FYNNEI, per germline. The CDR3 totals 17 residues. V dropped 6 bases and J dropped 0; count of bases not matched to a gene: 2. The CDR3 protein is CASRGLAGGANTGELFF. The CDR3 DNA follows: TGTGCCAGCAGGGGACTAGCGGGAGGCGCGAACACCGGGGAGCTGTTTTTT.